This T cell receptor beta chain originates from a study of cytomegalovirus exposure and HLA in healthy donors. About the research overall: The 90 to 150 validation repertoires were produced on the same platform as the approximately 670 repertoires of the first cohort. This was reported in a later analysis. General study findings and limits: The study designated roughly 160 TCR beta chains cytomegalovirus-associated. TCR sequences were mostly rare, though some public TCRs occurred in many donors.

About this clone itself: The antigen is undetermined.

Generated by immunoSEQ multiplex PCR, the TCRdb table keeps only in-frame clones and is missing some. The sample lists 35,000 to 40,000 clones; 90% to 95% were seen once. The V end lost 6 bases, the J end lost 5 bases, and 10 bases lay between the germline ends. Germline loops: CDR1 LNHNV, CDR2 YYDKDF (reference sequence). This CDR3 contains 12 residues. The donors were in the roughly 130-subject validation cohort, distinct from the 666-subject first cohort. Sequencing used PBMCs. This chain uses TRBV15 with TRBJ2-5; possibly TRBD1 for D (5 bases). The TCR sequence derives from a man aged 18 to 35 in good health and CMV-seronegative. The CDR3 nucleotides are TGTGCCACCAGTGAAGGGGCGGAGACCCAGTACTTC. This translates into CATSEGAETQYF.